This T cell receptor (beta chain) was captured in a study of blood T cell repertoires in COVID-19. Only in-frame clones appear in the TCRdb table, and some are missing; sequencing was by immunoSEQ multiplex PCR. The profile covers about 140,000 clones, with about 88% appearing a single time and approximately 5.4% taken by the ten largest. Ten or more counts support this clone. The germline V and J ends were trimmed by 0 bases and 1 base, with 11 bases remaining between them. This CDR3 contains 16 residues. Germline lookup yields CDR1 SGHRS and CDR2 YFSETQ. The sequenced sample was peripheral blood. The TCR originated in a human donor in a cohort sampled during active COVID-19. The chain employs TRBV5-1 and TRBJ2-1; D is perhaps TRBD2 (6 bases). DNA of the CDR3: TGCGCCAGCAGCTTGGCCTGGCGGGAATCCTACAATGAGCAGTTCTTC. Translated, it gives CASSLAWRESYNEQFF.